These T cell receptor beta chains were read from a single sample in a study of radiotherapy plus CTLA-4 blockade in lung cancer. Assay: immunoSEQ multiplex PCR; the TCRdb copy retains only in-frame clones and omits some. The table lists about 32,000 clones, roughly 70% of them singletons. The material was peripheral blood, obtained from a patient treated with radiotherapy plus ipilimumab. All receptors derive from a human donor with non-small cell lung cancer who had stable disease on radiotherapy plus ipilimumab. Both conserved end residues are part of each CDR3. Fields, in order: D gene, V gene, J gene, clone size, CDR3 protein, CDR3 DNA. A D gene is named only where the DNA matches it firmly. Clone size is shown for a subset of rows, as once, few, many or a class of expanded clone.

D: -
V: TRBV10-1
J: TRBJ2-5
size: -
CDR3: CASSESGSLGETQYF
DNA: TGCGCCAGCAGTGAGTCGGGGAGCTTGGGAGAGACCCAGTACTTC

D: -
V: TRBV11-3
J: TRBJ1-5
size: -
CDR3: CASSLTADSNQPQHF
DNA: TGTGCCAGCAGCTTGACCGCCGATAGCAATCAGCCCCAGCATTTT

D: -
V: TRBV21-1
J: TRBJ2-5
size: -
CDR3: CASSKFRGSETQYF
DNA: TGTGCCAGCAGCAAATTTCGGGGATCAGAGACCCAGTACTTC

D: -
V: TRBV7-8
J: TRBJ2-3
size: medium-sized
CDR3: CASSPPVADTQYF
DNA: TGTGCCAGCAGCCCACCTGTGGCAGATACGCAGTATTTT

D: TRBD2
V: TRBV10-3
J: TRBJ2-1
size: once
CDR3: CAISAGTSAYNEQFF
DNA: TGTGCCATCAGCGCCGGCACTAGCGCATACAATGAGCAGTTCTTC

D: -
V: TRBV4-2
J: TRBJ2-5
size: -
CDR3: CASSQVVGLDTQYF
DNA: TGTGCCAGCAGCCAAGTCGTGGGATTAGATACCCAGTACTTC

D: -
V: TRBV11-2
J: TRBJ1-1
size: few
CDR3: CASSPDTNTEAFF
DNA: TGTGCCAGCAGCCCGGACACGAACACTGAAGCTTTCTTT

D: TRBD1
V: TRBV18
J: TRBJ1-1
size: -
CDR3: CASSPGQGTTEAFF
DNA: TGTGCCAGCTCACCGGGACAGGGGACCACTGAAGCTTTCTTT

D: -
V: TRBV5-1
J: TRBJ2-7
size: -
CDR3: CASSFIDSAYEQYF
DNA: TGCGCCAGCAGCTTTATTGACAGCGCCTACGAGCAGTACTTC

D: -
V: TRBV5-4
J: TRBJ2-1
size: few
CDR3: CASSWRVASAPYNEQFF
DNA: TGTGCCAGCAGCTGGAGGGTTGCCAGCGCTCCCTACAATGAGCAGTTCTTC

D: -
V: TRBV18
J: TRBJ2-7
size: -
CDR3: CASSRGPDEQYF
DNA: TGTGCCAGCTCACGAGGGCCCGACGAGCAGTACTTC

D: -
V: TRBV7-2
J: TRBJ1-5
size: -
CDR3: CASSLDRDQPQHF
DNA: TGTGCCAGCAGCTTAGACAGGGACCAGCCCCAGCATTTT

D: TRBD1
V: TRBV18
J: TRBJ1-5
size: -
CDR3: CASSPPGQAYQPQHF
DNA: TGTGCCAGCTCACCGCCGGGACAGGCCTATCAGCCCCAGCATTTT

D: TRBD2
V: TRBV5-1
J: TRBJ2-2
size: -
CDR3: CASSLDLAGGVGELFF
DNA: TGCGCCAGCAGCTTGGATCTAGCGGGAGGGGTCGGGGAGCTGTTTTTT

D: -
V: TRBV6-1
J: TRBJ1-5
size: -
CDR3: CASSSLLGNQPQHF
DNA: TGTGCCAGCAGTTCGCTGTTGGGGAATCAGCCCCAGCATTTT

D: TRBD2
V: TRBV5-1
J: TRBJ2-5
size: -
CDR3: CASSLSGSQETQYF
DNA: TGCGCCAGCAGCTTAAGCGGGAGCCAAGAGACCCAGTACTTC

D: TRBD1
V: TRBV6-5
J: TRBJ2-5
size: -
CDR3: CASSLDRGRPETQYF
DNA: TGTGCCAGCAGCCTGGACAGGGGGCGCCCAGAGACCCAGTACTTC

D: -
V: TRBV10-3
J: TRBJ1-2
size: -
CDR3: CAITPDIINGYTF
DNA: TGTGCCATCACCCCGGACATAATTAATGGCTACACCTTC

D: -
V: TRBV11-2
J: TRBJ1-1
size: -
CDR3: CASSILETSTEAFF
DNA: TGTGCCAGCAGTATTCTCGAGACTTCAACTGAAGCTTTCTTT

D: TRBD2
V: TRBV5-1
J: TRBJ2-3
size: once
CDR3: CASSSGRVGSDTQYF
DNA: TGCGCCAGCAGCTCAGGGAGGGTCGGGTCAGATACGCAGTATTTT

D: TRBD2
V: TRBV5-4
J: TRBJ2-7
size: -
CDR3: CASSLAGVNYEQYF
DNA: TGTGCCAGCAGCTTAGCGGGAGTCAATTACGAGCAGTACTTC

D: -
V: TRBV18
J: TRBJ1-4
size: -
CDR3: CASSPRPIRTAPGKLFF
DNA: TGTGCCAGCTCACCGCGGCCAATTCGGACGGCGCCGGGAAAACTGTTTTTT

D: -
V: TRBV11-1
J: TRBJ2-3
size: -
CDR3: CASRDLRWDSTDTQYF
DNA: TGTGCCAGCCGGGATTTGAGGTGGGACTCCACAGATACGCAGTATTTT

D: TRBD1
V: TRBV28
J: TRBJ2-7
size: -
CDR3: CASRTGFLEQYF
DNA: TGTGCCAGTCGGACAGGGTTTCTCGAGCAGTACTTC

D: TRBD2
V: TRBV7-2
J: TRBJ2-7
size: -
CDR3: CASSPGLAGSGYEQYF
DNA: TGTGCCAGCAGCCCGGGACTAGCGGGCTCGGGCTACGAGCAGTACTTC

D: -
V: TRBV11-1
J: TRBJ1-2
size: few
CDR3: CASSFSPYGGEGYTF
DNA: TGTGCCAGCAGTTTCTCCCCCTACGGGGGCGAAGGCTACACCTTC

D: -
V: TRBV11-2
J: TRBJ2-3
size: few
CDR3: CASSTPGQVTDTQYF
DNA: TGTGCCAGCAGTACGCCGGGACAAGTCACAGATACGCAGTATTTT

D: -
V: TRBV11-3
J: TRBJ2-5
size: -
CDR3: CASSLETALGKTQYF
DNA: TGTGCCAGCAGCTTAGAAACCGCCTTGGGGAAGACCCAGTACTTC

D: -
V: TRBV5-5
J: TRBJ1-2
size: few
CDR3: CASSLEQGFSYGYTF
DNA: TGTGCCAGCAGCTTGGAGCAGGGATTTTCCTATGGCTACACCTTC

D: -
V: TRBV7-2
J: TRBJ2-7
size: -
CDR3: CASSRAGTAGNEQYF
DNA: TGTGCCAGCAGCCGTGCCGGGACCGCTGGCAACGAGCAGTACTTC

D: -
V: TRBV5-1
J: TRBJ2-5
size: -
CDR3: CASSVRDLQETQYF
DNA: TGCGCCAGCAGCGTCCGGGATCTCCAAGAGACCCAGTACTTC

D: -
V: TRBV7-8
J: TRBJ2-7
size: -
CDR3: CASSLGGVYEQYF
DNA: TGTGCCAGCAGCTTAGGAGGGGTATACGAGCAGTACTTC

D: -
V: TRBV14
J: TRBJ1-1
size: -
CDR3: CASSPGWGEAFF
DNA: TGTGCCAGCAGCCCAGGATGGGGTGAAGCTTTCTTT

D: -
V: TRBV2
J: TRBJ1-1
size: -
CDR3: CASKIRETSNTEAFF
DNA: TGTGCCAGCAAGATAAGGGAGACATCGAACACTGAAGCTTTCTTT

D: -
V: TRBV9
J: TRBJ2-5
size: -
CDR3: CASSVGGWETQYF
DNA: TGTGCCAGCAGCGTAGGGGGATGGGAGACCCAGTACTTC

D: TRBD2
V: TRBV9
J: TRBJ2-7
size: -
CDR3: CASSVAAGGEDEQYF
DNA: TGTGCCAGCAGCGTAGCGGCGGGAGGAGAAGACGAGCAGTACTTC

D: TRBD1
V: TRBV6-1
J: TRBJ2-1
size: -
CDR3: CASSETVGQGADEQFF
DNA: TGTGCCAGCAGTGAAACCGTGGGGCAGGGGGCGGATGAGCAGTTCTTC

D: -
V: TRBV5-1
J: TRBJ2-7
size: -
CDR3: CASSLTHTYEQYF
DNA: TGCGCCAGCAGCTTGACGCATACCTACGAGCAGTACTTC

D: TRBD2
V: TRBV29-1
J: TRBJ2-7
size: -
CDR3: CSHRPPSASGTPVSQEQYF
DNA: TGCAGCCATCGGCCCCCTTCCGCTAGCGGGACCCCCGTTTCCCAGGAGCAGTACTTC

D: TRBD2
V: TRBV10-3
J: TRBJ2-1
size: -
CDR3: CAISPGLVNEQFF
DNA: TGTGCCATCAGCCCGGGACTAGTAAATGAGCAGTTCTTC

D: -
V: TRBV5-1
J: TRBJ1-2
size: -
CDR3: CASSLDVTNYGYTF
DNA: TGCGCCAGCAGCTTGGATGTAACTAACTATGGCTACACCTTC

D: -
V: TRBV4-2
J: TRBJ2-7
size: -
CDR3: CASSQGQFDYEQYF
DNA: TGTGCCAGCAGCCAAGGTCAGTTTGACTACGAGCAGTACTTC

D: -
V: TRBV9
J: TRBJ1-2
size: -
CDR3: CASSVGGQDYGYTF
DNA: TGTGCCAGCAGCGTAGGTGGGCAAGACTATGGCTACACCTTC

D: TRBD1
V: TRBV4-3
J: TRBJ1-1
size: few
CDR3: CASGKTGATEAFF
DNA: TGCGCCAGCGGGAAAACAGGGGCCACTGAAGCTTTCTTT

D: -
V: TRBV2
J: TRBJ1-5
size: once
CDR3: CASSGHSINSNQPQHF
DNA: TGTGCCAGCAGTGGCCACAGCATCAATAGCAATCAGCCCCAGCATTTT

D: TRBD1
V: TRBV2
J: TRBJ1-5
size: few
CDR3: CASKGQVNQPQHF
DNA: TGTGCCAGCAAGGGACAGGTAAATCAGCCCCAGCATTTT

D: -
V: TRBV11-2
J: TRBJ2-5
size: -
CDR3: CASSQIGETQYF
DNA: TGTGCCAGCAGCCAGATAGGAGAGACCCAGTACTTC

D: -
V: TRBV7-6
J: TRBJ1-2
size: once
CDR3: CASSFPQPRSGYTF
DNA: TGTGCCAGCAGCTTCCCGCAGCCTAGGAGTGGCTACACCTTC

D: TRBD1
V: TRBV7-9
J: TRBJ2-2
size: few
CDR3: CASSPDRGRSPGELFF
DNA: TGTGCCAGCAGCCCGGACAGGGGGCGCAGCCCGGGGGAGCTGTTTTTT

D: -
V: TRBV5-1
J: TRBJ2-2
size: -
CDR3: CASSQMSIMRPGELFF
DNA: TGCGCCAGCAGCCAGATGTCCATTATGCGACCCGGGGAGCTGTTTTTT

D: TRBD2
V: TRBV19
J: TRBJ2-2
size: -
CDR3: CVSSIRGLAGGPDTGELFF
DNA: TGTGTCAGTAGTATACGGGGACTAGCGGGAGGGCCGGACACCGGGGAGCTGTTTTTT

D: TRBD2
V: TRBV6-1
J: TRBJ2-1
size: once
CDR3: CASSEVSELAGEQFF
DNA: TGTGCCAGCAGTGAAGTTTCGGAACTAGCGGGGGAGCAGTTCTTC

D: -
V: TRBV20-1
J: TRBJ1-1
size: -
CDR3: CSARENTEAFF
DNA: TGCAGTGCTAGAGAGAACACTGAAGCTTTCTTT

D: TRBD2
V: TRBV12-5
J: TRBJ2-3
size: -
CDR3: CASGTGTSGGADTQYF
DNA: TGTGCTAGTGGTACAGGGACTAGCGGGGGGGCGGATACGCAGTATTTT